This section outlines one T cell receptor beta chain sequence together with its context. This clonotype was seen a handful of times. It has no known antigen specificity. No qualities accompany the bases; no much larger clone lies one base away. The sample belongs to a study of T cells in Graves' hyperthyroidism and ophthalmopathy (dated by TCRdb to the late 2010s). In terms of the full investigation: Peripheral blood samples were taken at initial diagnosis, before any treatment was given. To identify TCR V-J signatures that set the groups apart, the researchers used a discovery cohort of 100 patients, made up of fewer than 50 with Graves' ophthalmopathy and about 55 with stable Graves' hyperthyroidism. Prospective prediction of ophthalmopathy was tested in an independent validation cohort consisting of some 19 hyperthyroidism patients and 15 or so patients who later progressed to ophthalmopathy. The approximately 90 discovery patients were divided at random into training and test sets in a 7:3 ratio. The study also compared thyroid tissue and blood T-cell repertoires from 5 to 7 Graves' hyperthyroidism patients. After blood sampling, hyperthyroidism patients were treated with methimazole at a starting dose of 30 mg daily, and ophthalmopathy patients were treated with high-dose intravenous methylprednisolone. The paper describes TCR Vbeta CDR3 sequencing of 130 to 150 peripheral blood samples, made up of roughly 45 ophthalmopathy patients, 70 to 75 hyperthyroidism patients and some 17 progressor patients. What the study reported, not specific to this receptor: Ophthalmopathy was separated from stable hyperthyroidism by a 13 V-J signature model, with just over 85% sensitivity and 81% to 83% specificity obtained in cross-validation and 80%/75% obtained in testing. Sample size was not statistically predetermined, and blinding of investigators to group allocation was not performed. In validation, the model predicted progression to ophthalmopathy with approximately 71% sensitivity and about 72% specificity, a median of 6.5 months before onset. Blood samples also contained most of the expanded thyroid clonotypes (frequency above 0.001), which suggests that blood repertoires may reflect thyroid immune responses.

Graves' hyperthyroidism was defined as stable when no progression to ophthalmopathy occurred over 18 months of follow-up. Hyperthyroidism patients were newly diagnosed, with disease duration under 2 months, and aged 18 to 65 years. Any patient with an uncontrolled infection, another autoimmune disease, pregnancy or lactation was excluded. Diagnoses were based on clinical symptoms, serum thyroxine and TRAb, thyroid ultrasound and orbital computed tomography. Ficoll-Paque density gradient centrifugation was used to isolate PBMCs from about 10 ml of fresh peripheral blood. Total RNA was extracted using Trizol reagent, and RNA quality was assessed on an Agilent 2100 Bioanalyzer. The TCR beta CDR3 regions were amplified from RNA transcripts. The TCR CDR3 was subjected to a first round of RT-PCR using the HTBI primer set and the Qiagen OneStep RT-PCR kit. A second multiplex PCR round built the libraries, followed by size selection and purification. Sequencing of the libraries was done on an Illumina HiSeq2000 using paired-end 100 bp reads. Processing in the source paper ran as follows. SOAPnuke was used to process the raw data, throwing out any read that contained adapters or uncalled bases, had a mean Phred below 15, or lacked an exact constant-primer or identifier match. COPE v1.2.5 was used to merge the high-quality paired reads, and each unique nucleotide sequence was defined as a clonotype. MiTCR v1.1 was used to align the clonotypes against IMGT TRBV, TRBD and TRBJ reference segments. The analysis included only V-J combinations with a frequency above 0.0001, which together covered 99% to 99.2% of the repertoires. A TCS score was defined as the ratio between F50 (clonal expansion) and ExV (chaos), using BLOSUM62-based TCRdist between CDR3 peptides within each V-J. Welch's t-statistics and random forest reduced roughly 500 V-J features to 13, which were used in a naive Bayes classifier (R e1071). Clones were called with MiXCR by TCRdb after fastp trimmed the public reads at Q25, and only in-frame beta chains were retained. CDR3 protein duplicates are merged, each entry listing the most common genes and DNA. Here the V and J calls rest on TCRdb's processing, not on the authors' analysis. The sample profile shows about 590,000 distinct CDR3 sequences; approximately 14% of them were found once. Clones ranked in the top ten supply 6.5% to 8% of the sample.

The TCR was taken from a woman in her 30s with Graves' hyperthyroidism. The sample consisted of blood.

The bases are TGTGCCAGCAGTTCGGGCAGGAGTAAAATCTATGGCTACACCTTC. This gives the protein CASSSGRSKIYGYTF. The chain links TRBV27 with TRBJ1-2; confidence is insufficient to name the D gene. V and J lose 4 bases and 4 bases, and a span of 16 bases separates them. The germline V gene (reference sequence) provides CDR1 MNHEY and CDR2 SMNVEV. From cysteine to phenylalanine, the CDR3 is 15 amino acids long. Only the CDR3 DNA is retained, 45 bases long and in frame from the first base.